What follows is one T cell receptor beta chain and its context. Since the CDR3 does not end with the conserved phenylalanine or tryptophan, this likely comes from a read error. V lost 2 bases, J lost 5 bases, and 18 bases lay in between. The CDR3 runs 15 residues. CDR1 is GTSNPN, CDR2 SVGIG, per germline (reference sequence). This entry comes from a study of T cells in Graves' hyperthyroidism and ophthalmopathy. What was amplified from RNA transcripts were TCR beta CDR3 regions. HTBI primers were employed in a first-round RT-PCR of the TCR CDR3. One entry per CDR3 protein results from TCRdb running MiXCR on the multiplex PCR reads. The sample records around 420,000 distinct CDR3 sequences, roughly 15% being singletons.

The rearrangement uses TRBV30 and TRBJ2-5; the D is unclear. Sequenced input: blood. The sequence was obtained from a woman aged 18 to 35 with Graves' hyperthyroidism. The CDR3 coding sequence is TGTGCCTGGAGTTCCCGTGCGGCGACTTGGGAGACCCAGTACATC. Translated, it gives CAWSSRAATWETQYI.